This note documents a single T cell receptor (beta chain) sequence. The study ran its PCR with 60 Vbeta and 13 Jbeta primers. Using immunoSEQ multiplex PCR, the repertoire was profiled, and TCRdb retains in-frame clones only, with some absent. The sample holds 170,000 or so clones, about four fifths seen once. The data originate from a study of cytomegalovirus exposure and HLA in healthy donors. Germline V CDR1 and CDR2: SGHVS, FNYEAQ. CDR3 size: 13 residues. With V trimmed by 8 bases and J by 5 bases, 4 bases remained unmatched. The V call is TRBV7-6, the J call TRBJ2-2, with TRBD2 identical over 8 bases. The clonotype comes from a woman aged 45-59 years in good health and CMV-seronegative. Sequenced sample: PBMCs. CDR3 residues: CASAGGRTGELFF. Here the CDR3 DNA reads TGTGCCAGCGCGGGAGGTAGGACCGGGGAGCTGTTTTTT.